Shown below are 11 T cell receptor beta chains from a single sample sequenced in a study of shared clonotypes between healthy human individuals. TCRdb's copy holds only in-frame clones and misses some; the assay was immunoSEQ multiplex PCR. Here the sample spans over a million clones, about three quarters being singletons. The sequencing sample was made of memory CD4+ T cells sorted from blood. Documented subset: CD45RA-negative fraction. The receptor set was obtained from a man aged 18 to 29 in good health.

The chain carries TRBV4-1 and TRBJ1-2; D gene ambiguous. In germline, CDR1 is MGHRA, CDR2 YSYEKL. There are 13 residues in the CDR3. Trimming pared 1 base from V and 4 bases from J, leaving 7 bases between. The CDR3 coding sequence is TGCGCCAGCAGCCAAGGTCGGATCTATGGCTACACCTTC. It translates to CASSQGRIYGYTF.

The chain combines TRBV7-9 with TRBJ2-7; 8 bases map to TRBD2. This CDR3 has 14 amino acids. Germline lookup yields CDR1 SEHNR and CDR2 FQNEAQ (reference sequence). Losses at the gene ends were 5 bases for V and 3 bases for J; bases not matched to a gene: 6. The DNA for the CDR3 is TGTGCCAGCAGCAAGTCCCGGGGGGGCTACGAGCAGTACTTC. Protein: CASSKSRGGYEQYF.

The rearrangement uses TRBV7-2 and TRBJ1-4, with 7 bases fitting TRBD1. V shed 5 bases, J shed 5 bases, and the junction held 8 bases outside the gene matches. Per the germline V gene, CDR1 is SGHTA and CDR2 is FQGNSA. The CDR3 contains 15 residues. CDR3 nucleotides: TGTGCCAGCAGCCCGCACAGGGGTGGAAATGAAAAACTGTTTTTT. It translates to CASSPHRGGNEKLFF.

This rearrangement joins TRBV19 to TRBJ2-5, with 11 bases lining up with TRBD2. Trimming at V came to 2 bases and at J to 7 bases, leaving 9 bases not matched to a gene. Germline values: CDR1 LNHDA, CDR2 SQIVND (reference sequence). This CDR3 is built from 16 residues. The CDR3 sequence is CASSITLASGRWTQYF. CDR3 DNA sequence: TGTGCCAGTAGTATAACCCTGGCTAGCGGGAGGTGGACCCAGTACTTC.

This chain links TRBV6-5 with TRBJ1-3, with 7 bases aligning to TRBD1. This CDR3 region has 15 residues. J gave up 0 bases and V 6 bases, and 5 bases lay outside the gene matches. The germline CDR1 and CDR2 sequences are MNHEY and SVGAGI. The CDR3 bases are TGTGCCAGCAGCCCGACAGGGTCCTCTGGAAACACCATATATTTT. Its translation is CASSPTGSSGNTIYF.

This clone was seen more than once but under ten times. This chain links TRBV4-3 with TRBJ2-7; TRBD2 matches 13 bases. Trimming at V came to 0 bases and at J to 1 base, leaving 6 bases not matched to a gene. Looked up from germline, CDR1 is LGHNA and CDR2 is YSLEER. The CDR3 is 18 residues long. For the CDR3, the DNA is TGCGCCAGCAGCCAAGATTTACTAGCGGGAGGGATATCCTACGAGCAGTACTTC. This gives the protein CASSQDLLAGGISYEQYF.

The chain recombines TRBV7-2 with TRBJ1-6, with 9 bases lining up with TRBD1. V trimming: 4 bases; J trimming: 8 bases; junction bases outside the gene matches: 6. The germline gives CDR1 SGHTA, CDR2 FQGNSA. The CDR3 has 15 amino acids. CDR3 amino acids: CASSSSGTGHSPLHF. The CDR3 DNA reads TGTGCCAGCAGCTCTTCCGGGACAGGGCATTCACCCCTCCACTTT.

For this clone: A far larger clone is just one base off, so this is likely a read error. The chain combines TRBV5-6 with TRBJ1-6, with 9 bases matching TRBD1. This CDR3 region has 17 residues. The trim removed 4 bases at V and 0 bases at J, leaving 5 bases unmatched. Germline assignment: CDR1 SGHDT and CDR2 YYEEEE. CDR3 sequence (DNA): TGTGCCAGCAGCACCGGGACAGGGAGCTCCTATAATTCACCCCTCCACTTT. Its protein product is CASSTGTGSSYNSPLHF.

This clone appeared many times. The chain uses TRBV11-2 and TRBJ2-2, with 8 bases matching TRBD1. This CDR3 has 14 residues. Trimming removed 8 bases from V and 1 base from J; junction bases left unmatched: 3. The germline CDR1 and CDR2 sequences are SGHAT and FQNNGV. CDR3 coding DNA: TGTGCCAGCCTCGGACAGGGGAACACCGGGGAGCTGTTTTTT. Encoded protein: CASLGQGNTGELFF.

Points on this clone: The sample carries other DNA sequences with the same CDR3. The chain has TRBV5-1 and TRBJ2-1; D possibly matches TRBD1 or TRBD2 (6 bases each). The CDR3 sequence is 14 residues long. Trimming left V 2 bases short and J 1 base short, with 7 bases between. Looked up from germline, CDR1 is SGHRS and CDR2 is YFSETQ. CDR3 residues: CASSLGGSYNEQFF. CDR3 DNA sequence: TGCGCCAGCAGCTTAGGGGGGTCCTACAATGAGCAGTTCTTC.

The sample holds a few counts of this clone. V is TRBV5-1 and J is TRBJ1-6, with D perhaps TRBD1 (5 bases). CDR1 is SGHRS, CDR2 YFSETQ, per germline. The CDR3 spans 15 residues. V dropped 3 bases and J dropped 7 bases, with 14 bases sitting between them. The chain's CDR3 is CASSSSQGSNSPLHF. In nucleotides, the CDR3 is TGCGCCAGCAGCTCCTCCCAGGGTAGCAATTCACCCCTCCACTTT. The complete variable domain, with remaining parts taken from reference TRBV5-1 and TRBJ1-6, reads KAGVTQTPRYLIKTRGQQVTLSCSPISGHRSVSWYQQTPGQGLQFLFEYFSETQRNKGNFPGRFSGRQFSNSRSEMNVSTLELGDSALYLCASSSSQGSNSPLHFGNGTRLTVT.